This TCR beta chain was recorded in a study of blood T cell repertoires in COVID-19. About the study: Specimens from acute and convalescent COVID-19 originated in the United States, Italy and Spain. PBMCs, B-cell-depleted T cells, or T cells provided the cDNA or gDNA that made up the material.

Germline V lookup: CDR1 LNHDA, CDR2 SQIVND (reference sequence). V was trimmed by 3 bases and J by 3 bases, leaving 8 bases between them. CDR3 size: 14 residues. Under the authors' procedure: Scientists estimated how many nucleated cells there were by amplifying reference gene primers. Clones were sequenced by immunoSEQ multiplex PCR, and TCRdb holds only the in-frame ones, with some missing. V and J calls and clone size are copied from that table; D and trimming were computed from the DNA. The table has approximately 80,000 clones, around four fifths seen once. The receptor was derived from a human donor in a cohort sampled during active COVID-19. The material sequenced was peripheral blood. This chain connects TRBV19 to TRBJ2-2, with a possible D match to TRBD2 (5 bases). The CDR3 sequence is CASSISGYTGELFF. The CDR3 DNA reads TGTGCCAGTAGTATCAGCGGTTACACCGGGGAGCTGTTTTTT.